The 30 T cell receptor beta chains given below trace back to one sample, sequenced in a study of spatial heterogeneity in lung cancer. One entry per CDR3 protein results from TCRdb running MiXCR on the 5' RACE reads. The sample carries 95,000 or so distinct CDR3 sequences, approximately 8.2% recorded once. As to time point: sample taken at primary tumor resection. Unsorted whole RNA of tumor, nontumor lung or frozen PBMC was sequenced. Sequencing used PBMCs, obtained at surgery. These receptors originate from a male donor with early-stage non-small cell lung cancer.

V and J are TRBV24-1 and TRBJ1-4, with 7 bases lining up with TRBD1. CDR1 is KGHDR, CDR2 SFDVKD, per germline. V lost 4 bases and J lost 7; bases outside the gene matches: 5. The CDR3 runs 14 residues. The CDR3 bases are TGTGCCACCAGTGACCCTGGGACAGCTGAAAAACTGTTTTTT. It specifies CATSDPGTAEKLFF.

In its sample, this clonotype was seen a few times. This rearrangement joins TRBV2 to TRBJ2-3; 14 nucleotides agree with TRBD2. The CDR3 spans 18 residues. Germline CDR1 reads SNHLY; CDR2 reads FYNNEI. With V trimmed by 4 bases and J by 5 bases, 11 bases remained unmatched. The CDR3 sequence: CASSALPGLAGVIDTQYF. As DNA, the CDR3 is TGTGCCAGCAGTGCGCTTCCGGGACTAGCGGGAGTGATAGATACGCAGTATTTT.

This clonotype was recorded a few times. The chain has TRBV2 and TRBJ2-4; D could derive from TRBD1 or TRBD2 (6 bases each). The CDR3 totals 15 residues. Germline CDR1 and CDR2: SNHLY and FYNNEI. V dropped 7 bases and J dropped 0 bases, with 13 bases sitting between them. DNA of the CDR3: TGTGCCAGCACCGAAGGGGGGAAAGCCAAAAACATTCAGTACTTC. This codes for CASTEGGKAKNIQYF.

The chain couples TRBV4-3 to TRBJ2-7; 11 bases map to TRBD2. Trimming cost V 3 bases and J 3 bases; bases outside gene matches: 4. Per the germline V gene, CDR1 is LGHNA and CDR2 is YSLEER. The CDR3 has 15 residues. Here the CDR3 DNA reads TGCGCCAGCAGCCAGGGACTAGCGGTCAACTACGAGCAGTACTTC. Translated: CASSQGLAVNYEQYF.

V is TRBV6-5 and J is TRBJ2-7, with a possible D match to TRBD1 (5 bases). Germline V gene data show CDR1 as MNHEY and CDR2 as SVGAGI. The CDR3 consists of 13 residues. The germline V and J ends were trimmed by 2 bases and 1 base, with 6 bases remaining between them. This chain's CDR3 is CASSYQGSYEQYF. The CDR3 coding sequence is TGTGCCAGCAGTTACCAGGGATCCTACGAGCAGTACTTC.

In its sample, this clonotype was seen many times. V gene TRBV19 combines with J gene TRBJ2-2; D gene ambiguous. V was trimmed by 3 bases and J by 6 bases, leaving 11 bases between them. CDR1 is LNHDA and CDR2 is SQIVND in the germline V gene (reference sequence). This CDR3 has 14 residues. CDR3 in amino acids: CASSIDASAGELFF. The CDR3 nucleotides are TGTGCCAGTAGTATCGATGCCTCCGCCGGGGAGCTGTTTTTT.

In this sample, this clonotype turned up many times. J is TRBJ2-1 and V is TRBV4-2; 9 positions match TRBD2. CDR3 size: 17 residues. J gave up 9 bases and V 1 base, and 13 bases lay outside the gene matches. The V gene's germline CDR1 is LGHNA and CDR2 YNFKEQ. CDR3 loop: CASSQALLSGSLGEQFF. In nucleotides, the CDR3 is TGTGCCAGCAGCCAAGCCCTTCTTAGCGGGAGCTTAGGTGAGCAGTTCTTC.

This clonotype was counted between two and nine times. The chain uses TRBV20-1 and TRBJ1-1, with a possible D match to TRBD1 (5 bases). Per germline, CDR1 DFQATT and CDR2 SNEGSKA (reference sequence). The V gene lost 0 bases and the J gene lost 1 base, with 9 bases spanning the gap. The CDR3 has 14 residues. In DNA form, the CDR3 reads TGCAGTGCTAGAGACCGACAGAGGAACACTGAAGCTTTCTTT. Translated, it gives CSARDRQRNTEAFF.

V is TRBV20-1 and J is TRBJ2-1; no definite D call. Trimming shortened V by 5 bases and J by 6 bases, and 5 bases separated the two germline ends. Germline V gene sequence: CDR1 DFQATT, CDR2 SNEGSKA (reference sequence). The CDR3 extends over 10 amino acids. The CDR3 here is CSAEANEQFF. The CDR3 DNA is TGCAGTGCTGAAGCCAATGAGCAGTTCTTC.

At least ten counts were recorded for this clonotype. V gene TRBV3-1 combines with J gene TRBJ1-5; 7 bases align to TRBD1. The V segment lost 6 bases and the J segment 4 bases; nucleotides outside the gene matches: 6. The CDR3 has 14 residues. Germline V gene lookup returns CDR1 LGHDT and CDR2 YNNKEL (reference sequence). The CDR3 DNA reads TGTGCCAGCAGTCGACAGGGTTTTAATCAGCCCCAGCATTTT. The encoded protein is CASSRQGFNQPQHF.

This sequence joins TRBV7-2 and TRBJ2-2; unclear D gene. Germline V gives CDR1 SGHTA, CDR2 FQGNSA. This CDR3 region has 13 residues. With 8 bases removed from V and 5 bases from J, the gap between germline ends came to 12 bases. CDR3 in DNA: TGTGCCAGCTCGAAGACTCCAACCGGGGAGCTGTTTTTT. Protein product: CASSKTPTGELFF.

In this sample, this clonotype turned up many times. The rearrangement uses TRBV3-1 and TRBJ2-1, with D possibly being TRBD1 or TRBD2 (7 bases each). The CDR3 runs to 13 residues. Germline V gives CDR1 LGHDT, CDR2 YNNKEL (reference sequence). V was cut by 3 bases and J by 9 bases, with 12 bases left in between. CDR3 residues: CASSQGGDSEQFF. The CDR3, as DNA: TGTGCCAGCAGCCAGGGGGGGGACAGTGAGCAGTTCTTC.

This clonotype has only a few counts. V gene TRBV2 combines with J gene TRBJ2-6; D is undetermined. Trimming shortened V by 2 bases and J by 4 bases, and 3 bases separated the two germline ends. The CDR3 consists of 13 residues. Germline lookup yields CDR1 SNHLY and CDR2 FYNNEI. CDR3 sequence reads: CASSEYGANVLTF. The DNA for the CDR3 is TGTGCCAGCAGTGAATACGGGGCCAACGTCCTGACTTTC.

This clonotype has more than one count but fewer than ten. This chain links TRBV29-1 with TRBJ2-7; 11 bases fit TRBD2. This CDR3 has 14 amino acids. After removal of 3 bases from V and 7 bases from J, the junction contained 8 bases not matched to a gene. Germline lookup yields CDR1 SQVTM and CDR2 ANQGSEA. The CDR3 protein is CSVEVPGLAEEQYF. CDR3 nucleotide sequence: TGCAGCGTTGAGGTCCCGGGACTAGCGGAAGAGCAGTACTTC.

This clonotype was seen a few times. This sequence joins TRBV10-3 and TRBJ2-5; D is unclear. The V end was cut by 0 bases, the J end by 5 bases, with 10 bases between. Germline V CDR1 and CDR2: ENHRY, SYGVKD. The CDR3 extends over 14 amino acids. The CDR3 sequence is CAISESSLSETQYF. Written as DNA, the CDR3 is TGTGCCATCAGTGAGTCCTCTTTATCGGAGACCCAGTACTTC.

This clonotype was seen only a few times. The genes are TRBV20-1 and TRBJ1-5; D is undetermined. The V and J ends lost 3 bases and 7 bases respectively, with 10 bases between them. This CDR3 spans 12 amino acids. Germline CDR1 reads DFQATT; CDR2 reads SNEGSKA (reference sequence). The chain's CDR3 is CSASPIGQPQHF. The CDR3 DNA reads TGCAGTGCTAGCCCCATCGGGCAGCCCCAGCATTTT.

This chain connects TRBV7-2 to TRBJ2-3, with a weak D call TRBD1 (6 bases). Looked up from germline, CDR1 is SGHTA and CDR2 is FQGNSA. V was cut by 5 bases and J by 12 bases, with 21 bases left in between. The CDR3 sequence is 14 residues long. The CDR3 nucleotides are TGTGCCAGCAGCGGGGAGATAGGGGACAAATATCAGTATTTT. Translated: CASSGEIGDKYQYF.

The J gene is TRBJ1-4, the V gene TRBV7-9; perhaps TRBD1 as D (6 bases). Trimming shortened V by 4 bases and J by 5 bases, and 11 bases separated the two germline ends. Germline V gene lookup returns CDR1 SEHNR and CDR2 FQNEAQ (reference sequence). This CDR3 has 14 residues. Here the CDR3 reads CASSYGGPNEKLFF. The CDR3 coding sequence is TGTGCCAGCAGCTACGGGGGGCCGAATGAAAAACTGTTTTTT.

This clonotype was observed many times. The chain employs TRBV5-1 and TRBJ2-5; no clear D gene. In germline, CDR1 is SGHRS, CDR2 YFSETQ. The CDR3 has 14 residues. Trimming took off 0 bases at V and 2 bases at J, with 8 bases between the two ends. The CDR3, as DNA: TGCGCCAGCAGCTTGGTTCCCGGTCAAGAGACCCAGTACTTC. As protein: CASSLVPGQETQYF.

This clonotype was recorded at least ten times. This chain links TRBV30 with TRBJ1-2; D may be TRBD1 (6 bases). V was pared by 2 bases and J by 6 bases, with 10 bases between. Germline-derived CDR1 and CDR2 are GTSNPN and SVGIG (reference sequence). The CDR3 is made up of 12 amino acids. The DNA for the CDR3 is TGTGCCTGGAGTAGGGACATTAATGGCTACACCTTC. It yields the protein CAWSRDINGYTF.

This clonotype was detected a few times. The V and J genes are TRBV27 and TRBJ2-1, with 9 bases matching TRBD2. The CDR3 runs to 18 residues. Unmatched junction bases numbered 11, after V lost 5 bases and J lost 0 bases. Germline V gene data show CDR1 as MNHEY and CDR2 as SMNVEV (reference sequence). CDR3 protein: CASSPRLAEVSSYNEQFF. The CDR3 DNA is TGTGCCAGCAGTCCCCGACTAGCGGAGGTCAGCTCCTACAATGAGCAGTTCTTC.

This clonotype was recorded a few times. The chain combines TRBV28 with TRBJ2-1; 7 bases match TRBD1. V lost 4 bases to trimming and J lost 0 bases; unmatched junction nucleotides: 9. This CDR3 has 17 residues. Germline V gene sequence: CDR1 MDHEN, CDR2 SYDVKM. CDR3 coding DNA: TGTGCCAGCAGTTCCCGGACAGGCGCAAGCTCCTACAATGAGCAGTTCTTC. Translated, it gives CASSSRTGASSYNEQFF.

This clonotype showed up many times. The rearrangement uses TRBV11-3 and TRBJ2-1, with D possibly TRBD2 on 6 matching bases. The CDR3 runs to 17 residues. In germline, CDR1 is SGHNT, CDR2 YENEEA. The V and J ends lost 4 bases and 1 base respectively, with 17 bases between them. The CDR3 sequence: CASSSLGGTVSYNEQFF. CDR3 nucleotides: TGTGCCAGCAGCTCCCTTGGGGGGACGGTTTCCTACAATGAGCAGTTCTTC.

Ten or more counts support this clonotype. The rearrangement links TRBV3-1 to TRBJ2-7, with D possibly TRBD2 on 5 matching bases. V was pared by 0 bases and J by 6 bases, with 15 bases between. The CDR3 has 15 residues. Looked up from germline, CDR1 is LGHDT and CDR2 is YNNKEL (reference sequence). As DNA, the CDR3 is TGTGCCAGCAGCCAAGAGCCCGGGAAGGGTAGCGAGCAGTACTTC. This encodes CASSQEPGKGSEQYF.

This clonotype was seen ten or more times. The chain uses TRBV28 and TRBJ1-2; perhaps TRBD1 as D (6 bases). Trimming left V 6 bases short and J 8 bases short, with 13 bases between. The germline V gene encodes CDR1 MDHEN and CDR2 SYDVKM. There are 12 residues in the CDR3. This CDR3 is CASRETGYGYTF. The CDR3 bases are TGTGCCAGCAGGGAAACAGGGTACGGCTACACCTTC.

The V gene is TRBV18, the J gene TRBJ1-5; the D gene is possibly TRBD1 (5 bases). The V gene's germline CDR1 is KGHSH and CDR2 LQKENI. Trimming stripped 1 base from V and 1 base from J, with 11 bases between. CDR3 length equals 16 residues. CDR3 nucleotide sequence: TGTGCCAGCTCACCACAGGCACGGGGGAGCAATCAGCCCCAGCATTTT. Protein product: CASSPQARGSNQPQHF.

The gene calls are TRBV4-1 and TRBJ2-2, with 9 bases identical to TRBD2. Germline CDR1 and CDR2: MGHRA and YSYEKL. CDR3 size: 16 residues. V lost 8 bases to trimming and J lost 7 bases; unmatched junction nucleotides: 14. CDR3 coding DNA: TGCGCCAGCGCATCCCCCGCGGGGGGGCCGGTCGGGGAGCTGTTTTTT. Its protein product is CASASPAGGPVGELFF.

This sequence joins TRBV4-2 and TRBJ1-2; the match to TRBD1 covers 9 bases. The J segment lost 1 base and the V segment lost 0 bases, leaving 6 bases of the junction unmatched. This CDR3 comprises 17 residues. The germline CDR1 and CDR2 sequences are LGHNA and YNFKEQ. CDR3 DNA sequence: TGTGCCAGCAGCCAAGATTCCGGGACAGGGATTAACTATGGCTACACCTTC. This codes for CASSQDSGTGINYGYTF.

The rearrangement links TRBV25-1 to TRBJ2-7; tentatively, D is TRBD1 (5 bases). CDR3 length: 12 amino acids. Trimming removed 10 bases from V and 2 bases from J, with 12 bases in between. Germline values: CDR1 MGHDK, CDR2 SYGVNS. Here the CDR3 DNA reads TGTGCCACCCCCAGGGTCGCCTACGAGCAGTACTTC. The encoded protein is CATPRVAYEQYF.

J is TRBJ2-3 and V is TRBV24-1; D is unclear. Germline V gene lookup returns CDR1 KGHDR and CDR2 SFDVKD. The V end lost 4 bases, the J end lost 8 bases, and 12 bases lay between the germline ends. The CDR3 is 13 residues long. The CDR3, as DNA: TGTGCCACCAGTGACCCGGCGGCACGTACGCAGTATTTT. Protein sequence: CATSDPAARTQYF.